This entry features one T cell receptor (beta chain) sequence. The data were obtained in a study of shared clonotypes between healthy human individuals. Study-wide background: In total, the donors were a couple of women and three men aged 18 to 49.

V shed 6 bases, J shed 5 bases, and the junction held 3 bases outside the gene matches. In germline, CDR1 is SNHLY, CDR2 FYNNEI. The CDR3 length is 12 residues. Some clones are missing from TCRdb's copy, which holds only in-frame ones; the method was immunoSEQ multiplex PCR. Of just over 2,000,000 clones listed, roughly 94% are singletons. The receptor comes from a man younger than 30 in good health. This sequence joins TRBV2 and TRBJ2-7, with TRBD2 matching over 8 bases. The specimen was naive CD4+ T cells sorted from blood. Subset specified: CD45RA+ positively selected. CDR3 nucleotide sequence: TGTGCCAGCAGCCGACTAGCGAACGAGCAGTACTTC. Translation gives CASSRLANEQYF.